Shown below are 22 T cell receptor beta chains from a single sample sequenced in a study of blood T cells in healthy people across ages. A J-beta primer mix and a sample-barcoded 5' primer were used in a second PCR of roughly 6 to 11 cycles. TCRdb recomputed calls from the 5' RACE reads with MiXCR, one row per CDR3 protein. The table has 1.6 million or so distinct CDR3 sequences, 34% seen once. Sequenced input: blood. The receptor set was obtained from a woman aged 25 to 45 in good health.

The chain links TRBV5-1 to TRBJ2-1, with 10 bases lining up with TRBD1. The CDR3 is made up of 15 amino acids. The V and J ends lost 0 bases and 7 bases, in that order; junction bases with no gene match: 4. Germline-derived CDR1 and CDR2 are SGHRS and YFSETQ. Here the CDR3 DNA reads TGCGCCAGCAGCTTGGTGGACAGGGGGATAAATGAGCAGTTCTTC. Its translation is CASSLVDRGINEQFF.

V usage is TRBV20-1 and J usage is TRBJ2-1; 7 nucleotides match TRBD2. CDR1 is DFQATT, CDR2 SNEGSKA, per germline (reference sequence). With 6 bases clipped from V and 6 bases from J, the junction kept 14 bases outside the gene matches. The CDR3 length is 15 residues. The CDR3 region has the DNA TGCAGTGCCGACCCAAGCGCGGGAGTGGCCAATGAGCAGTTCTTC. Amino acid sequence: CSADPSAGVANEQFF.

Only a few counts were recorded for this clonotype. The chain combines TRBV30 with TRBJ2-1, with D possibly TRBD2 on 6 matching bases. The CDR3 has 12 amino acids. V was clipped by 3 bases and J by 8 bases, with 11 bases between them. Germline V gene data show CDR1 as GTSNPN and CDR2 as SVGIG (reference sequence). The CDR3 DNA sequence: TGTGCCTGGAGCCCACTAGCTGATGAGCAGTTCTTC. Translation gives CAWSPLADEQFF.

This clonotype was counted ten times or more. This chain connects TRBV20-1 to TRBJ2-5; TRBD1 is a possible D gene (5 bases). V was shortened by 4 bases and J by 5 bases, with 11 bases between the two germline ends. CDR3 length equals 12 residues. CDR1 and CDR2 (germline): DFQATT, SNEGSKA (reference sequence). As DNA, the CDR3 is TGCAGTGCTAATGGGGCGGACGAGACCCAGTACTTC. This encodes CSANGADETQYF.

A few counts support this clonotype. V and J are TRBV7-2 and TRBJ2-3, with D hard to call. Trimming shortened V by 6 bases and J by 2 bases, and 6 bases separated the two germline ends. The CDR3 contains 12 residues. CDR1 is SGHTA, CDR2 FQGNSA, per germline. The DNA for the CDR3 is TGTGCCAGCAGGGAATACACAGATACGCAGTATTTT. It translates to CASREYTDTQYF.

The table lists this clonotype with a few counts. The genes are TRBV10-3 and TRBJ2-3; tentative D call: TRBD1 (6 bases). Germline V gene data show CDR1 as ENHRY and CDR2 as SYGVKD. This CDR3 contains 14 residues. The V and J ends lost 4 bases and 7 bases respectively, with 15 bases between them. CDR3 coding DNA: TGTGCCATCAGTGCAGGGTGGACAGAGAATACGCAGTATTTT. Translated, it gives CAISAGWTENTQYF.

V and J are TRBV3-1 and TRBJ2-7, with 8 bases aligning to TRBD1. The CDR3 has 15 amino acids. CDR1 LGHDT and CDR2 YNNKEL come from the germline V gene (reference sequence). V lost 3 bases and J lost 3; bases outside the gene matches: 7. As DNA, the CDR3 is TGTGCCAGCAGCCACGAAGGACAGGGAGGCTACGAGCAGTACTTC. It codes for CASSHEGQGGYEQYF.

The gene calls are TRBV18 and TRBJ1-2, with TRBD1 as a possible D gene (5 bases). Per germline, CDR1 KGHSH and CDR2 LQKENI. The CDR3 consists of 15 residues. V lost 4 bases to trimming and J lost 8 bases, with 20 bases between them. Here the CDR3 reads CASSLGDFLSGGYTF. In DNA form, the CDR3 reads TGTGCCAGCTCACTAGGGGACTTTCTATCGGGCGGCTACACCTTC.

Written as DNA, the CDR3 is TGCAGTGCCCGCGGACTAGCGGGAGGGGAGGGGACCCAGTACTTC. This translates into CSARGLAGGEGTQYF. The J gene is TRBJ2-7, the V gene TRBV20-1; 15 positions match TRBD2. The J call is doubtful: the DNA matches TRBJ2-5 better. CDR1 is DFQATT, CDR2 SNEGSKA, per germline (reference sequence). The length of the CDR3 is 15 residues.

Concerning this clonotype itself: Possible read error: a much larger clone is one base away. The chain recombines TRBV12-3 or TRBV12-4 with TRBJ1-5; TRBD1 might be the D (6 bases). This CDR3 is 14 amino acids long. V was clipped by 6 bases and J by 5 bases, with 14 bases between them. CDR3 sequence (DNA): TGTGCCAGCAGGCGACAGGAGGGTGATCAGCCCCAGCATTTT. Translation: CASRRQEGDQPQHF.

The rearrangement links TRBV12-3 or TRBV12-4 to TRBJ1-2; D remains ambiguous. V lost 0 bases and J 5 bases, leaving 7 bases between the germline ends. There are 13 residues in the CDR3. CDR3 residues: CASSLAGIYGYTF. For the CDR3, the DNA is TGTGCCAGCAGTTTAGCAGGGATTTATGGCTACACCTTC.

V is TRBV15 and J is TRBJ1-4, with unresolved D. The germline V gene encodes CDR1 LNHNV and CDR2 YYDKDF (reference sequence). Trimming pared 1 base from V and 3 bases from J, leaving 12 bases between. This CDR3 region has 16 residues. CDR3: CATSRGGGGPNEKLFF. The CDR3 nucleotides are TGTGCCACCAGCAGAGGTGGAGGAGGGCCTAATGAAAAACTGTTTTTT.

The chain uses TRBV27 and TRBJ2-7; D might be TRBD1 (7 bases). The germline gives CDR1 MNHEY, CDR2 SMNVEV (reference sequence). CDR3 length: 14 amino acids. Trimming removed 0 bases from V and 6 bases from J, with 12 bases in between. CDR3 nucleotides: TGTGCCAGCAGTTTATCTCCAGGGGGGACCGAGCAGTACTTC. This gives the protein CASSLSPGGTEQYF.

This clonotype was counted between two and nine times. The chain combines TRBV29-1 with TRBJ1-1; the D is unclear. The germline CDR1 and CDR2 sequences are SQVTM and ANQGSEA. This CDR3 is built from 13 residues. V lost 2 bases to trimming and J lost 5 bases, with 12 bases between them. The CDR3 DNA is TGCAGCGTTGAAAATCCGGGCCGGACTGAAGCTTTCTTT. Translating it yields CSVENPGRTEAFF.

This clonotype was counted only a few times. This sequence joins TRBV4-2 and TRBJ2-3; TRBD2 aligns across 10 bases. In germline, CDR1 is LGHNA, CDR2 YNFKEQ. V gave up 1 base and J gave up 3 bases; unmatched junction bases: 4. The CDR3 extends over 16 amino acids. This CDR3 is CASSQVKRGGTDTQYF. The CDR3 DNA sequence: TGTGCCAGCAGCCAAGTGAAGCGGGGGGGAACAGATACGCAGTATTTT.

The chain links TRBV9 to TRBJ2-3; 10 bases are a match to TRBD1. Germline values: CDR1 SGDLS, CDR2 YYNGEE. V lost 0 bases and J lost 4; bases outside the gene matches: 2. This CDR3 contains 15 residues. The CDR3 loop reads CASSVVDRGADTQYF. CDR3 in DNA: TGTGCCAGCAGCGTAGTGGACAGGGGGGCAGATACGCAGTATTTT.

This clonotype was recorded a few times. The chain recombines TRBV9 with TRBJ2-1, with a possible D match to TRBD2 (6 bases). CDR1 is SGDLS and CDR2 is YYNGEE in the germline V gene. The CDR3 totals 15 residues. V was cut by 1 base and J by 0 bases, with 8 bases left in between. This chain's CDR3 is CASSVRGNSYNEQFF. Written as DNA, the CDR3 is TGTGCCAGCAGCGTACGGGGGAACTCCTACAATGAGCAGTTCTTC.

The chain carries TRBV5-1 and TRBJ2-3; maybe TRBD2 (6 bases). There are 15 residues in the CDR3. Germline V CDR1 and CDR2: SGHRS, YFSETQ. V lost 3 bases to trimming and J lost 0 bases, with 11 bases between them. Here the CDR3 reads CASSSRLVSTDTQYF. In nucleotides, the CDR3 is TGCGCCAGCAGCTCCCGACTAGTTAGCACAGATACGCAGTATTTT.

The chain has TRBV12-3 or TRBV12-4 and TRBJ1-4; no reliable D call. V lost 3 bases to trimming and J lost 0 bases, with 5 bases between them. The CDR3 totals 14 residues. CDR3 region: CASSLVSTNEKLFF. The CDR3 DNA reads TGTGCCAGCAGTTTGGTTTCAACTAATGAAAAACTGTTTTTT.

This clonotype was found once. This chain connects TRBV4-2 to TRBJ2-1; 7 nucleotides line up with TRBD2. This CDR3 is 17 amino acids long. V lost 1 base to trimming and J lost 2 bases; unmatched junction nucleotides: 8. Germline V gene data show CDR1 as LGHNA and CDR2 as YNFKEQ. In DNA form, the CDR3 reads TGTGCCAGCAGCCAAGTCCCTTGGGAGGGCCCCTACAATGAGCAGTTCTTC. This encodes CASSQVPWEGPYNEQFF.

The J gene is TRBJ2-7, the V gene TRBV5-6; D perhaps matches TRBD2 (7 bases). Per germline, CDR1 SGHDT and CDR2 YYEEEE. V was shortened by 0 bases and J by 4 bases, with 17 bases between the two germline ends. The CDR3 is 16 amino acids. As DNA, the CDR3 is TGTGCCAGCAGCTTGGGGGTCGGGGGGCGCATATACGAGCAGTACTTC. It yields the protein CASSLGVGGRIYEQYF. The full variable domain, with the rest looked up from reference TRBV5-6 and TRBJ2-7, is DAGVTQSPTHLIKTRGQQVTLRCSPKSGHDTVSWYQQALGQGPQFIFQYYEEEERQRGNFPDRFSGHQFPNYSSELNVNALLLGDSALYLCASSLGVGGRIYEQYFGPGTRLTVT.

The CDR3 sequence: CSARTSGNSYNEQFF. The CDR3 coding sequence is TGCAGTGCTAGAACGAGCGGGAACTCCTACAATGAGCAGTTCTTC. V is TRBV20-1 and J is TRBJ2-1; 7 bases match TRBD2. V was clipped by 2 bases and J by 0 bases; unmatched bases: 4. Germline CDR1 reads DFQATT; CDR2 reads SNEGSKA (reference sequence). This CDR3 region has 15 residues.